Only a few counts were recorded for the clone carrying this T cell receptor (beta chain). Its antigen is as yet unknown. Germline V gives CDR1 SGHAT, CDR2 FQNNGV. The trim removed 5 bases at V and 2 bases at J, leaving 9 bases unmatched. This CDR3 comprises 16 residues. The record originates from a study of cytomegalovirus exposure and HLA in healthy donors. Overall study findings and caveats: Among immune exposure information, only CMV serostatus was available.

PCR used 60 Vbeta primers and 13 Jbeta primers. The data were produced by immunoSEQ multiplex PCR, yet TCRdb's version contains in-frame clones alone and is incomplete. Counted here are under 200,000 clones, roughly 85% occurring once; the ten biggest clones make up 2.3%. The specimen sequenced was PBMCs. V is TRBV11-2 and J is TRBJ2-7; TRBD1 aligns across 10 bases. The sequence was obtained from a woman aged 45-59 years in good health and CMV-seronegative. The CDR3 DNA reads TGTGCCAGCAGCCACACGGGACAGGGGATAGCCTACGAGCAGTACTTC. Its translation is CASSHTGQGIAYEQYF.